This T cell receptor beta chain was documented in a study of identical twins listed by TCRdb under 2016. Looking at the study overall: To test whether fetal clonotypes persist, this study deep-sequenced TCR alpha and beta repertoires from monozygotic twins, from unrelated adults of various ages, and from cord blood. Replicate twin experiments were performed at different times using different library preparation protocols to rule out contamination. Findings and caveats that apply to the study as a whole: Conclusions relied on cross-sectional statistical analysis, since the same donors could not be followed over many years. The excess sharing between twins in beta out-of-frame sequences was weaker because fewer shared sequences reduced the signal-to-noise ratio. Fewer insertions were carried by abundant cord blood beta clonotypes; a weaker similar trend was observed in young adult naive repertoires, while no such trend was observed in memory repertoires. Invariant T cells such as MAIT and iNKT could partly confound zero-insertion analyses, although diverse VJ usage argued against such confounding for most clonotypes. In monozygotic twins, out-of-frame TCR alpha sharing was systematically underestimated by recombination models, although the models agreed with sharing between unrelated individuals. Compared with coincidental sharing between unrelated individuals, an excess of low generation-probability sequences was observed among out-of-frame TCR alpha sequences shared between twins.

The library was obtained by 5' RACE. TCRdb shows the sequencer as Illumina HiSeq 2000. Template switching introduced a universal primer binding site; the final cDNA contained a unique molecular identifier, enabling accurate counting of TCR cDNA molecules. Specific primers in the conserved constant-segment region were used to synthesize first-strand cDNA for TCR alpha and beta chains. To control for contamination, every cDNA library was double barcoded, receiving both a SMART-Mk sample barcode and Illumina barcodes. TruSeq adapter sequences, together with Illumina sample barcodes, were added in two successive PCR steps. The TCR alpha and beta cDNA libraries were sequenced on the Illumina HiSeq platform using custom primers. Per the authors' processing: MiGEC was used to process raw reads and extract unique molecular identifiers, and MiXCR was used to find CDR3 positions. Recombination models were inferred per individual with the repgenHMM and IGoR tools using an EM algorithm. The analysis of shared clonotypes was done with the tcR package in R, with sharing normalized by the product of cloneset sizes. Out-of-frame nonproductive sequences were analyzed to study raw recombination free of thymic and clonal selection effects. TCRdb's own reprocessing of the public reads used fastp at Q25 and MiXCR and kept productive beta chains. Each entry is one CDR3 protein sequence, shown with its most common DNA and genes. In this record, the V and J calls reflect TCRdb's handling and not the investigators' own analysis. The sample yields over 600,000 distinct CDR3 sequences; 21% were counted once. The ten biggest clones cover around 4.4% of the sample.

Every donor was a healthy Caucasian. Three pairs of female monozygotic twins, all aged about 18 to 30 years, were included in the twin cohort. Peripheral blood mononuclear cells were the source from which RNA for the TCR libraries was isolated. A remark on this clonotype: Its specific antigen is unknown. No qualities accompany the bases; no much larger clone lies one base away.

The junction shows trimming of 5 bases on V and 4 bases on J, plus 18 bases between the germline ends. According to the germline V gene, CDR1 reads SGHAT and CDR2 reads FQNNGV. There are 16 amino acids in the CDR3, from cysteine to phenylalanine inclusive. The read is trimmed to its CDR3 DNA, 48 bases read in frame from base 1. Separately, the same data were catalogued under a study of T cells expressing NK-cell markers. From that second study: Seven to nine donors provided sorted CD3+CD56+NKG2C+, CD3+CD56+NKG2C- and CD3+CD56-NKG2C+ T-cell subsets, whose TCR beta-chain repertoires were profiled. Of the eight sequenced donors, seven were found to be HCMV-seropositive and one was found to be HCMV-seronegative. In several experiments an anti-gammadeltaTCR antibody was added to restrict sorting to alphabetaTCR-expressing T cells. In over 5 donors, the dominant CD3+CD56+NKG2C+ clonotypes were among the top 10 CD8+ clonotypes and accounted for about 1.0-7.0% of CD8+ T cells. Those dominant clonotypes were again the most abundant among CD3+CD56-NKG2C+ cells in a handful of donors, at about 25-60.1%. It remained unclear whether the expanded NKG2C-expressing T cell clones were specific for HCMV antigens. Randomly selected healthy volunteers, three men and five women, were used as the eight sequenced donors. HCMV serostatus was determined by detecting HCMV-specific IgG in serum with a commercial ELISA kit. For several donors, bulk peripheral blood T-cell repertoires were additionally sequenced from unsorted PBMC. MIGEC handled demultiplexing of the reads and grouping by UMI, while MiTCR was used to assemble and quantify clonotypes. To exclude erroneous sequences, only TCR cDNA sequences supported by at least two reads were retained. The tcR package was used for downstream repertoire analysis, with clonotypes matched between fractions based on CDR3 nucleotide sequence plus V segment. VDJmatch was used to annotate antigen specificity against VDJdb, with one amino acid substitution in CDR3 permitted.

This TCR was recovered from a woman younger than 35 in good health. Here the chain combines TRBV11-2 and TRBJ1-3, with TRBD1 perhaps the D gene, on 6 matching bases. Sequencing input: PBMCs. The CDR3 amino acid sequence is: CASSPQGQGNGNTIYF. The bases read TGTGCCAGCAGCCCACAGGGTCAGGGAAACGGAAACACCATATATTTT.